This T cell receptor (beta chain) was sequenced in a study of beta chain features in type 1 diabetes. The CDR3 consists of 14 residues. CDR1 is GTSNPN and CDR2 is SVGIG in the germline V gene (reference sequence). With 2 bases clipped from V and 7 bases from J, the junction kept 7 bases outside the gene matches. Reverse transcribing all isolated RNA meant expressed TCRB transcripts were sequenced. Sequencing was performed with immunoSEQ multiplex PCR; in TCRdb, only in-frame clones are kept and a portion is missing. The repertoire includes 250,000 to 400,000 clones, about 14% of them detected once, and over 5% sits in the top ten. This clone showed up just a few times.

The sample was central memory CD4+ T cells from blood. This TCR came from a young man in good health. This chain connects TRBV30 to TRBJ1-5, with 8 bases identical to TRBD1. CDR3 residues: CAWSRDRGGQPQHF. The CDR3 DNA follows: TGTGCCTGGAGTCGCGACAGGGGAGGCCAGCCCCAGCATTTT.